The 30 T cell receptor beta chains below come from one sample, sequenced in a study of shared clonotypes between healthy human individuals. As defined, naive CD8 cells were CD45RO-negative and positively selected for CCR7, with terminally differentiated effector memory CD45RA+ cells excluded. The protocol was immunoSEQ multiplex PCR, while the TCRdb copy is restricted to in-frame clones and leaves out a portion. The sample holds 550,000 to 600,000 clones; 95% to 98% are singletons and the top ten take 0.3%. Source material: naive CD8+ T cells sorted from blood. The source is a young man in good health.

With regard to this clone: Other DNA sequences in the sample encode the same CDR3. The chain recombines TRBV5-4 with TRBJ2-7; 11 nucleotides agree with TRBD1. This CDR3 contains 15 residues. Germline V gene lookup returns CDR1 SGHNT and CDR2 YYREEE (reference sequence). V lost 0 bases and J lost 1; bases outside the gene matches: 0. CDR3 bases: TGTGCCAGCAGCTTGGGGGACAGGGGGTCCTACGAGCAGTACTTC. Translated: CASSLGDRGSYEQYF. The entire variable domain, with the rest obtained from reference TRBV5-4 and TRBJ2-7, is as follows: ETGVTQSPTHLIKTRGQQVTLRCSSQSGHNTVSWYQQALGQGPQFIFQYYREEENGRGNFPPRFSGLQFPNYSSELNVNALELDDSALYLCASSLGDRGSYEQYFGPGTRLTVT.

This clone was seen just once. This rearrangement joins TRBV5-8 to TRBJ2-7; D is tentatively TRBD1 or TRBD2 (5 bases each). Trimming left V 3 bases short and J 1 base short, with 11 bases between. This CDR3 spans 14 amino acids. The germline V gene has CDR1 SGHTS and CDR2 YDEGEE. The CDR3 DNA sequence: TGTGCCAGCAGCTCAGGGACGGCGTCCTACGAGCAGTACTTC. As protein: CASSSGTASYEQYF.

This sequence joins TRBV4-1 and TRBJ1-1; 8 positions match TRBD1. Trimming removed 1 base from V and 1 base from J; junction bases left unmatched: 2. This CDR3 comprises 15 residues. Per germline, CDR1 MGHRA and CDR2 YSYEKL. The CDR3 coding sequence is TGCGCCAGCAGCCAAGGAGGACAGGGGAACACTGAAGCTTTCTTT. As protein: CASSQGGQGNTEAFF.

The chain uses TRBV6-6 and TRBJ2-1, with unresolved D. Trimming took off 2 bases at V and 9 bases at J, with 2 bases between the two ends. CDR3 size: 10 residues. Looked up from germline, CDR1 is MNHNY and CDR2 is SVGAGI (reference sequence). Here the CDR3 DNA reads TGTGCCAGCAGTTACCCTGAGCAGTTCTTC. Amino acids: CASSYPEQFF.

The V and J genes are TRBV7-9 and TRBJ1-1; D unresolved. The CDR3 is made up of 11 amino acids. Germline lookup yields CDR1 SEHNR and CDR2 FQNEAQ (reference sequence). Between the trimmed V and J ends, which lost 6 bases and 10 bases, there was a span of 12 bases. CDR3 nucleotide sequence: TGTGCCAGCAGTCGGGCGCTTCTAGCTTTCTTT. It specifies CASSRALLAFF.

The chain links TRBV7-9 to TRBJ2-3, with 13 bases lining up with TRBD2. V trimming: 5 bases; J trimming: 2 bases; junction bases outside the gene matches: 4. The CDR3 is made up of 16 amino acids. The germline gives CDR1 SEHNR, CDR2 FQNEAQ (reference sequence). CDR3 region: CASSRGTSGITDTQYF. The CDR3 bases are TGTGCCAGCAGCAGGGGGACTAGCGGGATCACAGATACGCAGTATTTT.

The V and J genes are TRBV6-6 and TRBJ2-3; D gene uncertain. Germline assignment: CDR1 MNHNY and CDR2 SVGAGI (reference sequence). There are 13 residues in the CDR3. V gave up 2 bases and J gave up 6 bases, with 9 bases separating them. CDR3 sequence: CASSYTPADTQYF. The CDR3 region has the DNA TGTGCCAGCAGTTACACGCCGGCGGATACGCAGTATTTT.

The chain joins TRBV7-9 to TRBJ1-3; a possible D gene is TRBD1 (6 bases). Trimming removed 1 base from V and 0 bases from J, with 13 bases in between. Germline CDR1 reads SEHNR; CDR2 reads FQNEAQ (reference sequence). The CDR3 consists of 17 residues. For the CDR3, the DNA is TGTGCCAGCAGCTTAGGTACAGGGACCCGCTCTGGAAACACCATATATTTT. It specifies CASSLGTGTRSGNTIYF. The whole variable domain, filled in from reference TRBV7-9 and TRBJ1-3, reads DTGVSQNPRHKITKRGQNVTFRCDPISEHNRLYWYRQTLGQGPEFLTYFQNEAQLEKSRLLSDRFSAERPKGSFSTLEIQRTEQGDSAMYLCASSLGTGTRSGNTIYFGEGSWLTVV.

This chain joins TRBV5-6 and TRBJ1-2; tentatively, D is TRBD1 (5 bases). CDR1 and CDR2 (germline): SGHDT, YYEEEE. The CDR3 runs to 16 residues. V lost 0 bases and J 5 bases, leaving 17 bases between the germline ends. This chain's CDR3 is CASSLDSAGLWYGYTF. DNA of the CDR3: TGTGCCAGCAGCTTGGACAGTGCAGGGTTGTGGTATGGCTACACCTTC.

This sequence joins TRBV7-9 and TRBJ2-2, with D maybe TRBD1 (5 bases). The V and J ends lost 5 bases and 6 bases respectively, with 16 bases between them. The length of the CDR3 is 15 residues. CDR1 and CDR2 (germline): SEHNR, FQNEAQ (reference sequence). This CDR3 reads CASSQGPGLAGELFF. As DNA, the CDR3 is TGTGCCAGCAGCCAGGGTCCAGGCCTGGCCGGGGAGCTGTTTTTT. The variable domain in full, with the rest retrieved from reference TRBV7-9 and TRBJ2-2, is DTGVSQNPRHKITKRGQNVTFRCDPISEHNRLYWYRQTLGQGPEFLTYFQNEAQLEKSRLLSDRFSAERPKGSFSTLEIQRTEQGDSAMYLCASSQGPGLAGELFFGEGSRLTVL.

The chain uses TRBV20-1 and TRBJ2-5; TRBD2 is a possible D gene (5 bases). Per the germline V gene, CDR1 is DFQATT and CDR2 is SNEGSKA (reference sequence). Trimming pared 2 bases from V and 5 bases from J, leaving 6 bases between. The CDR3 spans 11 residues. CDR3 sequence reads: CSARWEETQYF. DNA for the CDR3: TGCAGTGCTAGATGGGAGGAGACCCAGTACTTC.

CDR3 amino acids: CASSANNRVYGYTF. Written as DNA, the CDR3 is TGTGCCAGCAGTGCCAATAACAGGGTATATGGCTACACCTTC. The chain uses TRBV28 and TRBJ1-2, with TRBD1 as a possible D gene (6 bases). Germline V gene lookup returns CDR1 MDHEN and CDR2 SYDVKM. V lost 5 bases and J 5 bases, leaving 15 bases between the germline ends. The CDR3 contains 14 residues.

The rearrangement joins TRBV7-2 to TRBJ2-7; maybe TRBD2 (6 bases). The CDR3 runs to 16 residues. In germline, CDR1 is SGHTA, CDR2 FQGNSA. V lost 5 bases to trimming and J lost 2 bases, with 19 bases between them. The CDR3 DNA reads TGTGCCAGCAGCCCAACCCCGGGGGACCATACCTACGAGCAGTACTTC. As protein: CASSPTPGDHTYEQYF.

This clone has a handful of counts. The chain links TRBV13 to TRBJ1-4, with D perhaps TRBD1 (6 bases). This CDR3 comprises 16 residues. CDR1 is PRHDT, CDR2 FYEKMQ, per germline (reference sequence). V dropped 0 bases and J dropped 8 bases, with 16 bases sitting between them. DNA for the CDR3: TGTGCCAGCAGCTTAGGCCTTGGGGGGGCTTTAGAAAAACTGTTTTTT. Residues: CASSLGLGGALEKLFF.

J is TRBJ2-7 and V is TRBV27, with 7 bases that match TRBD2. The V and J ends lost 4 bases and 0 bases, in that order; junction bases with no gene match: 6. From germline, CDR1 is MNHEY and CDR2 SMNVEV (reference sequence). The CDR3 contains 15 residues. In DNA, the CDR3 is TGTGCCAGCAGTTCCCGGGGAGGGCCCTCCTACGAGCAGTACTTC. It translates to CASSSRGGPSYEQYF.

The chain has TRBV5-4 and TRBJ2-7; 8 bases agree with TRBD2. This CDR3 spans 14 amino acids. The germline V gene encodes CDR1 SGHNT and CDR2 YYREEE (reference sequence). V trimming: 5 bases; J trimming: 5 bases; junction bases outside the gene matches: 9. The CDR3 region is CASSPSGSLNEQYF. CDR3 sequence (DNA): TGTGCCAGCAGTCCTAGCGGGTCCCTCAACGAGCAGTACTTC.

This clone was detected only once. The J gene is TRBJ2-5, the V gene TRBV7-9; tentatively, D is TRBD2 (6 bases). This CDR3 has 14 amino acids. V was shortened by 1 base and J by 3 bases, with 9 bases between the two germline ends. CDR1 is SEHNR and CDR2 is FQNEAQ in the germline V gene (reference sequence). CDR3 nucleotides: TGTGCCAGCAGCTTAGGACTAGTCGAAGAGACCCAGTACTTC. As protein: CASSLGLVEETQYF. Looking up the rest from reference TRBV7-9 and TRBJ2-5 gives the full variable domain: DTGVSQNPRHKITKRGQNVTFRCDPISEHNRLYWYRQTLGQGPEFLTYFQNEAQLEKSRLLSDRFSAERPKGSFSTLEIQRTEQGDSAMYLCASSLGLVEETQYFGPGTRLLVL.

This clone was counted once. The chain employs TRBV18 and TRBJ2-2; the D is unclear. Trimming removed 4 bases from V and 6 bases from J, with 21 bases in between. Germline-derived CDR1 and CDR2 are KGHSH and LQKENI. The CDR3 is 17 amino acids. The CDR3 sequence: CASSLRPGKQGSGELFF. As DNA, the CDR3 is TGTGCCAGCTCACTCCGGCCTGGAAAGCAAGGTTCCGGGGAGCTGTTTTTT.

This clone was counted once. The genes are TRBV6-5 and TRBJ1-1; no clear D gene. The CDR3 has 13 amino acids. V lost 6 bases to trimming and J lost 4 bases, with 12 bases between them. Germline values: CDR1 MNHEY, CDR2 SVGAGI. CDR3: CASRTTGVTEAFF. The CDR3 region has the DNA TGTGCCAGCAGGACGACGGGAGTCACTGAAGCTTTCTTT.

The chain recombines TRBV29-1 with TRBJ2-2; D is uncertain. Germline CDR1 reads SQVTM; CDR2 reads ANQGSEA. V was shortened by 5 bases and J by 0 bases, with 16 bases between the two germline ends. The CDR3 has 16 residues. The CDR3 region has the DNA TGCAGCGTTCTAGGGCCCCAGGAGACGAACACCGGGGAGCTGTTTTTT. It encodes CSVLGPQETNTGELFF.

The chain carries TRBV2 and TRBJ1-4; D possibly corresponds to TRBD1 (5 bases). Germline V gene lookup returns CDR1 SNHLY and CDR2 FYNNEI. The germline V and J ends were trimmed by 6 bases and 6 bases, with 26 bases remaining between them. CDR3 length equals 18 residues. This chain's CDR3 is CASRVPGRGFQGDEKLFF. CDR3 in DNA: TGTGCCAGCAGGGTTCCGGGACGGGGCTTCCAAGGGGATGAAAAACTGTTTTTT.

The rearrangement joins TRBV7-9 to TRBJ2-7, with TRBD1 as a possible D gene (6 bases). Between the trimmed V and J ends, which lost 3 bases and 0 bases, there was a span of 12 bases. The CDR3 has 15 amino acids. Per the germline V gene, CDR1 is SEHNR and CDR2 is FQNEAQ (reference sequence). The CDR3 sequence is CASSFPDRASYEQYF. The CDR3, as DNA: TGTGCCAGCAGCTTCCCGGACAGAGCCTCCTACGAGCAGTACTTC.

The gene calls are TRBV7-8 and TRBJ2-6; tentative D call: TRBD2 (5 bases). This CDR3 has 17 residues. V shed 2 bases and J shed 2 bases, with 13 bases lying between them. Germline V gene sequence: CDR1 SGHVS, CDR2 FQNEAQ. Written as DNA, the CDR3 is TGTGCCAGCAGCTTATTCGGCGGGTCTCCTGGGGCCAACGTCCTGACTTTC. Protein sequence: CASSLFGGSPGANVLTF.

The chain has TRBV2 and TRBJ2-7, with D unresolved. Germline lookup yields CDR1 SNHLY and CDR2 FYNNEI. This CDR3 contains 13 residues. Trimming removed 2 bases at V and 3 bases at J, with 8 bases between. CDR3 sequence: CASSELQYYEQYF. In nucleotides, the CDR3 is TGTGCCAGCAGTGAATTACAGTACTACGAGCAGTACTTC.

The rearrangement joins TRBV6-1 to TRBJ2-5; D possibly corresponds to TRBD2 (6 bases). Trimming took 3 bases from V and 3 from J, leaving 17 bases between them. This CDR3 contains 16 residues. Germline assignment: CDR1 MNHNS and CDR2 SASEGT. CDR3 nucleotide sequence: TGTGCCAGCAGTGAGACGATCGGGAGCTTAAAAGAGACCCAGTACTTC. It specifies CASSETIGSLKETQYF.

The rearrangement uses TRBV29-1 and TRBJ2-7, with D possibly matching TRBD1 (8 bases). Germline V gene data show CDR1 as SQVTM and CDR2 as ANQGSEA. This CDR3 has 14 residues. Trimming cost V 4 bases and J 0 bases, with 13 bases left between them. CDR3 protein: CSVGYRGGSYEQYF. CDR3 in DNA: TGCAGCGTTGGTTACAGGGGGGGCTCCTACGAGCAGTACTTC.

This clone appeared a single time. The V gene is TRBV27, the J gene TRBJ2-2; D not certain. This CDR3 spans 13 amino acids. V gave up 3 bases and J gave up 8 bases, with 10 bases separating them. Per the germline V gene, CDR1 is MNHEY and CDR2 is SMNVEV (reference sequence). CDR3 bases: TGTGCCAGCAGTTTTGGGGATGGGGGGGAGCTGTTTTTT. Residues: CASSFGDGGELFF.

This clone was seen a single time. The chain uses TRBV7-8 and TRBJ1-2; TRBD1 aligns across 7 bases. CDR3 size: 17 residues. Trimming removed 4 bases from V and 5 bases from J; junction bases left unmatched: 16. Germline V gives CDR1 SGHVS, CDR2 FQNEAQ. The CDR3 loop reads CASSSPPGQVKTYGYTF. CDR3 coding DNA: TGTGCCAGCAGCTCTCCTCCTGGACAGGTTAAAACGTATGGCTACACCTTC.

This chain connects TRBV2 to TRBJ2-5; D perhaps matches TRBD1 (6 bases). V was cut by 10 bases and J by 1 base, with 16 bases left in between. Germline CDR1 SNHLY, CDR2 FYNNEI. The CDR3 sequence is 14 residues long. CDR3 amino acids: CAMSSSGVQETQYF. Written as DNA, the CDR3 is TGTGCCATGTCTAGCTCAGGGGTCCAAGAGACCCAGTACTTC.

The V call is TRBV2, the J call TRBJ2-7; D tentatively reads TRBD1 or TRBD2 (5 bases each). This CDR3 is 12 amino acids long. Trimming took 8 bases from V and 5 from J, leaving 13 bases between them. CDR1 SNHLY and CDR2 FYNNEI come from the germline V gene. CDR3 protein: CASVPRDHEQYF. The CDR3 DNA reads TGTGCCAGCGTACCCAGGGACCACGAGCAGTACTTC.